The T cell receptor (beta chain) described here comes from a study of cytomegalovirus exposure and HLA in healthy donors (dated by TCRdb to the late 2010s). Concerning the study at large: An earlier analysis of some 550 of the donors reported 250 to 350 Gb of sequence data and 100 million to 130 million unique TCR beta sequences from 150 million to 200 million T cells. Typing coverage differed by locus: A, B, C, DRB1 and DQB1 were typed in about 629-640 donors, DQA1 in about 510, DPA1 in 606, and DPB1 in approximately 450. HLA typing included class I and class II loci at four-digit resolution. Because of strong linkage in the cohort, a handful of DR-DQ haplotypes were treated as single units for association and clustering. An early release that covered more than 550 HLA-typed donors contained approximately 290 gigabases of sequencing data and 80 million or so unique TCR sequences. All discovery cohort repertoires had been generated using a single sequencing platform. A later genetic analysis took genome-wide SNP genotypes for about 65% of the roughly 670 donors and used that subset as a discovery cohort. An earlier analysis of about 620 of the donors applied high-throughput TCR beta sequencing to assess whether each TCR beta V gene segment acted as functional or pseudogenic. The study used immunosequencing to profile the T cell repertoires of under 700 subjects and linked those repertoires to cytomegalovirus serostatus. On average, 235,054 unique TCR beta nucleotide sequences were sequenced per donor among some 430 genotyped donors of the cohort, with roughly 18% of those sequences being non-productive. Besides the first cohort of approximately 710 subjects, a separate validation cohort made up of roughly 130 different subjects was used. In a later analysis, previously published TCR beta repertoires from 550 to 700 donors were re-analyzed and high-resolution HLA genotyping was added so that TCR occurrence patterns could be studied. Among the roughly 390 genotyped donors, approximately 81% belonged to the genetic ancestry cluster associated with self-reported Caucasian donors. In the later analysis, no new phenotypic data were used to find candidate immune exposures; instead, reliance was placed on TCR beta sequences and their occurrence across donors. High-throughput TCR immunosequencing, statistical association of individual TCRs with disease status, and machine learning were combined to predict cytomegalovirus infection status. The study was designed to test whether signatures of past pathogen exposure could be identified by cataloging public T cell receptors. Alongside the repertoire data, information on donor age, sex, ethnicity and CMV serostatus was compiled. The study at large found these results: Sequencing depth was assumed to be roughly uniform across donors in the presence/absence analyses, though that assumption may not hold. A later analysis associated 16,951 TCR beta sequences with specific HLA alleles at a false discovery rate of 0.05. The cohort was sequenced for TCR beta chains only, and without alpha or paired-chain data the features that could be detected were limited. Because some donors lacked HLA typing at each locus, the association tests relied only on the typed subset. The earlier analysis of 587 of the donors excluded about 16 rarely observed V segments, including chromosome 9 orphons, because counts were too low. Correlated functional status among segregating V segments might reflect linkage disequilibrium, but an unknown experimental factor could not be ruled out. A later analysis reported that several top co-occurrence clusters appeared linked to parvovirus B19, influenza, CMV and Epstein-Barr virus. In a later analysis, HLA-associated TCR beta chains were found to be more clonally expanded and to have lower generation probabilities than equally common non-associated chains. A later analysis found that TCR association rates varied across HLA loci, with DRB1 alleles showing the most associated TCRs and HLA-C alleles the fewest. Cytomegalovirus status was reported to be diagnosed by the classifier with high specificity and sensitivity in both the original and validation cohorts. While some public TCRs were present in many individuals, most TCR sequences turned up only very rarely across donors. A few of the identified cytomegalovirus-associated TCR beta chains were confirmed in vitro to be specific for cytomegalovirus antigens. In a later genetic analysis, a missense DCLRE1C variant was associated with V-gene and J-gene trimming of TCR beta chains, and the association was replicated in an independent cohort. A cluster of highly shared sequence variants was judged likely to be a technical artifact of the sequencing pipeline. Because the 87-base-pair reads could not distinguish some IMGT-functional V segments, including TRBV6-2 and TRBV6-3, those segments were excluded. In a later analysis, most CMV-associated TCR beta chains were found to appear HLA-restricted, with HLA associations seemingly driven largely by CMV exposure. Broadly in line with IMGT annotations, most TCR beta V segments showed up in productive rearrangements about 87% or about 30% of the time in an earlier analysis of several hundred of the donors. Compared with the roughly 720-donor mean, donors in an Asian-associated ancestry cluster had fewer N-insertions in productive TCRs, according to a later genetic analysis. The study gave a list of 150 to 200 TCR beta chains associated with cytomegalovirus. The only immune exposure information available for the cohort was CMV serostatus. A further reported finding was that TCR beta sequences accurately predicted the HLA-A and HLA-B alleles for most subjects in the first cohort. Assigning TCR associations to individual alleles was difficult when HLA alleles, especially DR and DQ, strongly co-occurred. The authors suggested that the approach could potentially be extended to other disease states and immunological phenotypes.

The V end loses 0 bases and the J end loses 5 bases, and a stretch of 6 bases separates them. The CDR3 runs 13 amino acids, cysteine and phenylalanine included. The CDR3 DNA has 39 bases and is translated from base 1. As encoded in the germline V gene, CDR1 is SGHDT while CDR2 is YYEEEE. Library generation was performed with the immunoSEQ multiplex PCR assay. For the multiplex PCR, a mixture combining 60 forward primers for TCR Vbeta segments and 13 reverse primers for TCR Jbeta segments was used. The CDR3 region of rearranged TCR beta genes was amplified from genomic DNA by a multiplex PCR assay. The amplified TCR beta libraries were sequenced on the Illumina HiSeq System as 87-base-pair reads. The paper's data handling went like this. Across the roughly 700 repertoires, a later analysis counted roughly 77 million unique TCR beta chains, 8.5 million to 12 million of which were shared by at least two donors. Raw reads were error-corrected and collapsed into unique sequences with a nearest-neighbor algorithm that merged closely related sequences to remove PCR and sequencing errors. Alignment of CDR3 sequences to IMGT reference sequences was used to assign V, D and J gene segments. For a sequence to be retained, a match of at least six nucleotides to both a V gene segment and a J gene segment was required. A rearrangement was called productive if the CDR3 had no stop codons and remained in frame with V and J, and every other rearrangement was called non-productive. Following IMGT convention, CDR3 was defined as the stretch from the second conserved V-encoded cysteine to the conserved J-encoded phenylalanine. In an earlier analysis of more than 550 of the donors, sequences lacking an unambiguous match to a single V gene segment were excluded. In an earlier analysis of 587 of the donors, a V segment was called functional when productive rearrangements were above 56.7%, and segregating when the standard deviation between donors exceeded 5%. To diagnose cytomegalovirus status from the catalog of TCR beta chain sequences, a statistical classification framework was built. In a later analysis, V and J genes were assigned by comparing TCR nucleotide sequences against IMGT/GENE-DB human TR gene sequences. Using the TCRdist pipeline, a later analysis assigned CDR3 sequences along with most-parsimonious VDJ recombination scenarios. In a later analysis, each TCR beta chain was defined by its CDR3 amino acid sequence together with its V-gene family, and reads without a unique V-gene family were excluded. In a later analysis, nearly 600 highly shared, low-generation-probability nucleotide sequences were removed to address suspected cross-contamination and a sequencing artifact. In a later analysis, a clonal expansion index for each public chain was calculated from normalized within-repertoire ranks of inferred template counts. Generation probabilities in a later analysis came from a VDJ recombination model fitted to out-of-frame rearrangements, and those results were checked against IGoR. In a later analysis, hypergeometric tests were used to score TCR-TCR, TCR-HLA and TCR-CMV co-occurrence, with a repertoire-size bias correction applied to TCR pairs. To estimate false discovery rates, a later analysis permuted the HLA or CMV assignments 20 times. In a later analysis, co-occurring TCRs were grouped using DBSCAN, with TCRdist sequence similarity added in when clustering inside HLA-allele-positive subsets. For co-occurrence clustering, repertoires with fewer than 30,000 or more than 120,000 public chains were excluded, along with five or six repertoires with anomalous nucleotide sharing. In TCRdb, the immuneACCESS table is reduced to in-frame sequences with V and J assigned. These tables do not hold every clone; where another copy was compared, an unresolved V gene accounts for under half, and the others remain unexplained. Clone size and V and J calls were adopted from that table, with D and trimming inferred from the DNA. The sample table gives 150,000 to 200,000 clones. The biggest ten clones account for approximately 6.5% of the sample.

On this clone itself: Which antigen it targets is not known.

The cohort consisted of approximately 690 healthy bone marrow donors. All cohort members were sampled while nominally healthy, although unrecorded immune exposures were likely present. The donor tested CMV seronegative, placing the donor among the approximately 400 seronegative members of the cohort. Every donor gave a peripheral blood sample, and the peripheral blood mononuclear cells from that sample were used for TCR beta sequencing. The Qiagen DNeasy Blood Extraction Kit was used to extract genomic DNA from the blood cell samples. Sequenced sample: PBMCs. The V gene is TRBV5-6 and the J gene is TRBJ2-1; the D gene is not confidently resolved. This TCR was sampled from a man aged 30-40 years in good health and CMV-seronegative. The CDR3 reads as follows: CASSLGRNNEQFF. The DNA sequence is given as TGTGCCAGCAGCTTGGGGAGAAACAATGAGCAGTTCTTC.